This TCR beta chain was retrieved from a study of T cell changes during pregnancy in multiple sclerosis. CDR3 length equals 13 residues. Germline CDR1 is MNHEY and CDR2 is SMNVEV (reference sequence). V lost 0 bases to trimming and J lost 7 bases, with 9 bases between them. Clones were read by immunoSEQ multiplex PCR, and TCRdb kept only the in-frame ones, dropping some. The table lists roughly 26,000 clones, 89% of them singletons, with around 17% in the top ten. This receptor was taken from a female donor with multiple sclerosis, enrolled in a pregnancy study. The genes are TRBV27 and TRBJ2-5; D is possibly TRBD2 (6 bases). Sample: CD8+ T cells from peripheral blood mononuclear cells, taken in the second trimester of pregnancy. This CDR3 is CASSLSYGGTQYF. CDR3 coding DNA: TGTGCCAGCAGTTTATCTTACGGGGGGACCCAGTACTTC.